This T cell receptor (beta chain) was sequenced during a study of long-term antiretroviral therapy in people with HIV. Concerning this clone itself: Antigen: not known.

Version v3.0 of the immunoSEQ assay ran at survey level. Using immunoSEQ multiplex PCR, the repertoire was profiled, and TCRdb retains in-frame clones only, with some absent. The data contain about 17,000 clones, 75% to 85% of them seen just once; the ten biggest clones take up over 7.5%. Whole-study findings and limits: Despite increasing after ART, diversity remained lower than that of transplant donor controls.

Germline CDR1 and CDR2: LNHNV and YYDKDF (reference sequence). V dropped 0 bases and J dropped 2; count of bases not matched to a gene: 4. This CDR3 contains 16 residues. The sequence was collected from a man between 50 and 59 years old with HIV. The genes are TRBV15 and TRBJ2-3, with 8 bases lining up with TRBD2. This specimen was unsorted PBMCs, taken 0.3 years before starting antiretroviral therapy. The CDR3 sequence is CATSRDRGGITDTQYF. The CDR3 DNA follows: TGTGCCACCAGCAGAGATCGGGGGGGGATCACAGATACGCAGTATTTT.